These 32 T cell receptor beta chains originate from one sample sequenced in a study of T cell repertoires in cytomegalovirus infection. From the reads, TCRdb called clonotypes with MiXCR, one entry per CDR3 protein. The table has 490,000 or so distinct CDR3 sequences, about 11% seen once. Sequenced input: PBMCs. These receptors were collected from a human donor in good health (CMV status not recorded). Some clones in this sample may be carry-over from other donors' samples.

This clonotype was counted at least ten times. The chain couples TRBV5-5 to TRBJ2-7, with D possibly TRBD1 on 6 matching bases. Trimming left V 3 bases short and J 2 bases short, with 12 bases between. CDR3 size: 14 residues. From germline, CDR1 is SGHKS and CDR2 YYEKEE (reference sequence). The CDR3 region is CASSYGTSTYEQYF. CDR3 nucleotides: TGTGCCAGCAGCTACGGGACATCCACCTACGAGCAGTACTTC. Variable domain in full (rest from reference TRBV5-5 and TRBJ2-7): DAGVTQSPTHLIKTRGQQVTLRCSPISGHKSVSWYQQVLGQGPQFIFQYYEKEERGRGNFPDRFSARQFPNYSSELNVNALLLGDSALYLCASSYGTSTYEQYFGPGTRLTVT.

CDR3 DNA: TGCAGTGCCCCCCTAGTCCACGAGCAGTACTTC. It encodes CSAPLVHEQYF. The chain combines TRBV20-1 with TRBJ2-7; no firm D call. The CDR3 length is 11 residues. V gave up 6 bases and J gave up 5 bases, with 11 bases separating them. The V gene's germline CDR1 is DFQATT and CDR2 SNEGSKA (reference sequence).

V usage is TRBV15 and J usage is TRBJ2-7; D call uncertain. Trimming stripped 1 base from V and 0 bases from J, with 19 bases between. This CDR3 has 18 amino acids. CDR1 is LNHNV and CDR2 is YYDKDF in the germline V gene (reference sequence). The CDR3 DNA reads as TGTGCCACCAGCAGAGGCGGTCTTGGTCTACAGATCTCCTACGAGCAGTACTTC. This encodes CATSRGGLGLQISYEQYF.

This clonotype was counted ten times or more. The chain couples TRBV7-6 to TRBJ2-3, with unresolved D. V gave up 3 bases and J gave up 2 bases, with 12 bases separating them. The CDR3 length is 15 residues. Germline CDR1 and CDR2: SGHVS and FNYEAQ. This CDR3 is CASSFAEHATDTQYF. CDR3 DNA sequence: TGTGCCAGCAGCTTCGCGGAGCACGCCACAGATACGCAGTATTTT.

The chain links TRBV20-1 to TRBJ1-1, with D perhaps matching TRBD1 (5 bases). The V gene lost 0 bases and the J gene lost 3 bases, with 8 bases spanning the gap. CDR1 is DFQATT, CDR2 SNEGSKA, per germline (reference sequence). The CDR3 contains 13 residues. CDR3 in amino acids: CSARDLGHTEAFF. The CDR3 region has the DNA TGCAGTGCTAGAGATTTGGGGCACACTGAAGCTTTCTTT.

The chain recombines TRBV6-6 with TRBJ2-3; D uncertain. Germline CDR1 MNHNY, CDR2 SVGAGI (reference sequence). V was shortened by 2 bases and J by 4 bases, with 13 bases between the two germline ends. The CDR3 consists of 15 residues. CDR3 nucleotide sequence: TGTGCCAGCAGTTACGGGTCCTTAGGCCCAGATACGCAGTATTTT. Protein: CASSYGSLGPDTQYF.

This clonotype was seen a handful of times. The V and J genes are TRBV5-1 and TRBJ1-1; tentatively, D is TRBD1 (5 bases). The CDR3 covers 16 residues. Trimming left V 4 bases short and J 4 bases short, with 20 bases between. CDR1 is SGHRS and CDR2 is YFSETQ in the germline V gene. As DNA, the CDR3 is TGCGCCAGCAGCGAAAAGCGTCCTTCGGGGGGCACTGAAGCTTTCTTT. The encoded protein is CASSEKRPSGGTEAFF.

The rearrangement links TRBV11-3 to TRBJ2-1; D assignment may be TRBD1 or TRBD2 (5 bases each). The V end was cut by 5 bases, the J end by 3 bases, with 14 bases between. CDR1 is SGHNT and CDR2 is YENEEA in the germline V gene. CDR3 length: 15 amino acids. The CDR3 sequence: CASSPRGHFYNEQFF. DNA of the CDR3: TGTGCCAGCAGCCCGAGGGGCCATTTCTACAATGAGCAGTTCTTC.

Many counts were recorded for this clonotype. The chain combines TRBV10-3 with TRBJ2-1, with 11 bases aligning to TRBD2. The germline gives CDR1 ENHRY, CDR2 SYGVKD. The CDR3 contains 16 residues. V lost 4 bases, J lost 1 base, and 3 bases stayed unmatched. The CDR3 here is CAISASSGGSYNEQFF. CDR3 in DNA: TGTGCCATCAGTGCCTCTAGCGGGGGGTCCTACAATGAGCAGTTCTTC.

This clonotype was observed a handful of times. V is TRBV24-1 and J is TRBJ2-3; D perhaps matches TRBD1 (6 bases). Germline V CDR1 and CDR2: KGHDR, SFDVKD. V lost 4 bases to trimming and J lost 7 bases, with 14 bases between them. The CDR3 sequence is 14 residues long. The CDR3 nucleotides read TGTGCCACCAGTGACCGCCAGGACAGCTATACGCAGTATTTT. Protein: CATSDRQDSYTQYF.

This clonotype was seen many times. The rearrangement links TRBV5-5 to TRBJ1-2; the D gene is possibly TRBD1 (5 bases). The CDR3 runs to 16 residues. From germline, CDR1 is SGHKS and CDR2 YYEKEE (reference sequence). The germline V and J ends were trimmed by 4 bases and 2 bases, with 18 bases remaining between them. The CDR3 nucleotides are TGTGCCAGCAGCAGCCCTCATTTGACAGCAAACTATGGCTACACCTTC. Translation: CASSSPHLTANYGYTF.

The chain joins TRBV28 to TRBJ2-5; 8 bases fit TRBD1. The CDR3 has 16 amino acids. V dropped 6 bases and J dropped 5; count of bases not matched to a gene: 14. CDR1 and CDR2 (germline): MDHEN, SYDVKM. CDR3 sequence reads: CASSTYFNRGKETQYF. For the CDR3, the DNA is TGTGCCAGCAGCACTTACTTCAACAGGGGGAAGGAGACCCAGTACTTC. The entire variable domain, with the rest obtained from reference TRBV28 and TRBJ2-5, is as follows: DVKVTQSSRYLVKRTGEKVFLECVQDMDHENMFWYRQDPGLGLRLIYFSYDVKMKEKGDIPEGYSVSREKKERFSLILESASTNQTSMYLCASSTYFNRGKETQYFGPGTRLLVL.

In its sample, this clonotype was seen many times. The V and J genes are TRBV10-3 and TRBJ1-6, with TRBD1 matching 8 bases. J was trimmed by 7 bases and V by 5 bases; bases with no gene match: 7. Germline V lookup: CDR1 ENHRY, CDR2 SYGVKD. CDR3 length: 15 amino acids. The CDR3 region is CAISQATGGNSPLHF. CDR3 nucleotide sequence: TGTGCCATCAGTCAAGCTACAGGGGGAAATTCACCCCTCCACTTT.

This chain uses TRBV20-1 with TRBJ2-7; possible D gene TRBD1, 5 bases. V lost 3 bases to trimming and J lost 5 bases, with 17 bases between them. This CDR3 has 14 amino acids. Germline loops: CDR1 DFQATT, CDR2 SNEGSKA (reference sequence). The CDR3 region is CSASHMGRENEQYF. In DNA form, the CDR3 reads TGCAGTGCTAGTCATATGGGCAGGGAAAACGAGCAGTACTTC.

The table lists this clonotype with many counts. The chain carries TRBV19 and TRBJ2-7, with TRBD2 matching 8 bases. This CDR3 contains 15 residues. V dropped 3 bases and J dropped 3; count of bases not matched to a gene: 7. CDR1 and CDR2 from the germline V gene are LNHDA and SQIVND (reference sequence). CDR3 amino acids: CASSIGAGALYEQYF. The CDR3 DNA reads as TGTGCCAGTAGTATTGGAGCGGGAGCACTCTACGAGCAGTACTTC.

Ten or more counts support this clonotype. The chain uses TRBV14 and TRBJ2-3; 10 nucleotides align to TRBD2. Germline V gene sequence: CDR1 SGHDN, CDR2 FVKESK. With 4 bases clipped from V and 4 bases from J, the junction kept 8 bases outside the gene matches. There are 16 residues in the CDR3. The CDR3 protein is CASSPLAGKAPDTQYF. As DNA, the CDR3 is TGTGCCAGCAGCCCACTAGCGGGAAAGGCCCCAGATACGCAGTATTTT.

J is TRBJ1-2 and V is TRBV18; unclear D gene. The CDR3 runs 9 residues. CDR1 and CDR2 from the germline V gene are KGHSH and LQKENI. V was shortened by 2 bases and J by 14 bases, with 6 bases between the two germline ends. The CDR3 protein is CASSPRRTF. The DNA for the CDR3 is TGTGCCAGCTCACCAAGAAGAACCTTC.

This clonotype appeared many times. V is TRBV7-8 and J is TRBJ2-2, with 8 bases matching TRBD2. The germline V gene encodes CDR1 SGHVS and CDR2 FQNEAQ. CDR3 length: 20 amino acids. Trimming cost V 5 bases and J 9 bases; bases outside gene matches: 26. CDR3 amino acids: CASSTPRYGTRSLSTRELFF. The CDR3 region has the DNA TGTGCCAGCAGCACCCCCCGTTATGGGACTAGAAGTCTCAGTACCAGGGAGCTGTTTTTT.

The V call is TRBV9, the J call TRBJ2-3, with a tentative D call TRBD1 (6 bases). The CDR3 consists of 13 residues. Germline V CDR1 and CDR2: SGDLS, YYNGEE. The V end lost 3 bases, the J end lost 2 bases, and 7 bases lay between the germline ends. The CDR3 reads CASSGDNTDTQYF. For the CDR3, the DNA is TGTGCCAGCAGCGGGGACAACACAGATACGCAGTATTTT.

This clonotype was seen a handful of times. The chain uses TRBV5-1 and TRBJ1-2, with D unresolved. CDR1 is SGHRS, CDR2 YFSETQ, per germline. The CDR3 sequence is 14 residues long. Trimming removed 5 bases from V and 4 bases from J, with 15 bases in between. The CDR3 DNA reads as TGCGCCAGCAGTCGGGAAGCCATAGGCTATGGCTACACCTTC. Protein: CASSREAIGYGYTF.

This clonotype has ten or more counts. The chain couples TRBV7-6 to TRBJ2-7; 11 bases are shared with TRBD1. The trim removed 2 bases at V and 3 bases at J, leaving 9 bases unmatched. The CDR3 consists of 17 residues. The germline V gene has CDR1 SGHVS and CDR2 FNYEAQ. The CDR3 nucleotides are TGTGCCAGCAGCTTAAGTCTAGAGGGGACAGGGGGCTACGAGCAGTACTTC. Its protein product is CASSLSLEGTGGYEQYF.

This clonotype has ten or more counts. Here the CDR3 DNA reads TGTGCCAGCAGTCCCGGACCGGGGGAAGATACGCAGTATTTT. Translated, it gives CASSPGPGEDTQYF. This chain uses TRBV28 with TRBJ2-3; D may be TRBD2 (6 bases). The CDR3 covers 14 residues. CDR1 and CDR2 from the germline V gene are MDHEN and SYDVKM. With 5 bases removed from V and 5 bases from J, the gap between germline ends came to 14 bases.

The chain couples TRBV5-6 to TRBJ2-7; D not resolved. V lost 3 bases and J 2 bases, leaving 12 bases between the germline ends. The length of the CDR3 is 14 residues. CDR1 is SGHDT and CDR2 is YYEEEE in the germline V gene. The CDR3 protein is CASSSRWTPYEQYF. The CDR3 DNA follows: TGTGCCAGCAGCTCGCGGTGGACGCCCTACGAGCAGTACTTC. Full variable domain (outside the CDR3, taken from reference TRBV5-6 and TRBJ2-7): DAGVTQSPTHLIKTRGQQVTLRCSPKSGHDTVSWYQQALGQGPQFIFQYYEEEERQRGNFPDRFSGHQFPNYSSELNVNALLLGDSALYLCASSSRWTPYEQYFGPGTRLTVT.

The sample holds many counts of this clonotype. The chain combines TRBV12-3 or TRBV12-4 with TRBJ1-1; D gene uncertain. This CDR3 region has 13 residues. Trimming stripped 6 bases from V and 0 bases from J, with 8 bases between. The CDR3 loop is CASSNYMNTEAFF. CDR3 DNA: TGTGCCAGCAGCAATTACATGAACACTGAAGCTTTCTTT.

This chain joins TRBV29-1 and TRBJ1-2; D perhaps matches TRBD1 (5 bases). The length of the CDR3 is 14 residues. V lost 3 bases and J 7 bases, leaving 18 bases between the germline ends. CDR1 and CDR2 from the germline V gene are SQVTM and ANQGSEA. The CDR3 loop reads CSVDLLTMGGGYTF. In nucleotides, the CDR3 is TGCAGCGTTGACTTGCTGACAATGGGGGGTGGCTACACCTTC.

This clonotype was detected ten times or more. The chain is built from TRBV23-1 and TRBJ2-7; D is unresolved. TRBV23-1 has ORF status, its function being uncertain. V was cut by 6 bases and J by 0 bases, with 9 bases left in between. This CDR3 comprises 13 residues. CDR3 protein: CASSHAASYEQYF. CDR3 coding DNA: TGCGCCAGCAGCCATGCGGCCTCCTACGAGCAGTACTTC.

This clonotype was detected many times. V is TRBV12-3 or TRBV12-4 and J is TRBJ2-7; TRBD2 aligns across 7 bases. J lost 1 base, V lost 2 bases, and 2 bases had no gene match. CDR3 length equals 14 residues. CDR3 sequence: CASSLTAGSYEQYF. As DNA, the CDR3 is TGTGCCAGCAGTTTAACAGCGGGATCCTACGAGCAGTACTTC.

The V gene is TRBV6-8, the J gene TRBJ1-1; 8 bases are a match to TRBD1. With V trimmed by 5 bases and J by 5 bases, 7 bases remained unmatched. Germline loops: CDR1 MNHGY, CDR2 SAAAGT. The CDR3 extends over 14 amino acids. The CDR3 is CASSLTGGQTEAFF. In DNA, the CDR3 is TGTGCCAGCAGTCTAACAGGGGGGCAGACTGAAGCTTTCTTT.

There are many counts of this clonotype. One end of the junction does not line up with germline, which may come from a read error. The V and J genes are TRBV5-1 and TRBJ1-5; 9 bases are a match to TRBD1. This CDR3 has 15 amino acids. CDR1 is SGHRS and CDR2 is YFSETQ in the germline V gene. CDR3 amino acids: CASSLGQGGNQPQHF. The CDR3 region has the DNA TGTGCCAGCAGCCTGGGACAGGGCGGGAATCAGCCCCAGCATTTT.

This clonotype was recorded at least ten times. The chain uses TRBV7-2 and TRBJ2-1; D unclear. Germline CDR1 reads SGHTA; CDR2 reads FQGNSA. CDR3 size: 12 residues. Between the trimmed V and J ends, which lost 2 bases and 9 bases, there was a span of 8 bases. Here the CDR3 DNA reads TGTGCCAGCAGCTTAAGTCGTGGTGAGCAGTTCTTC. Its protein product is CASSLSRGEQFF.

This clonotype showed up just once. The chain joins TRBV5-1 to TRBJ2-3, with D hard to call. Germline CDR1 SGHRS, CDR2 YFSETQ. The V end was cut by 3 bases, the J end by 4 bases, with 9 bases between. The CDR3 is 13 residues long. Here the CDR3 DNA reads TGCGCCAGCAGCTCCCTAGTGCCAGATACGCAGTATTTT. Translated, it gives CASSSLVPDTQYF.

This clonotype was counted ten times or more. This chain uses TRBV14 with TRBJ1-2; D possibly corresponds to TRBD1 (6 bases). This CDR3 is 17 amino acids long. Germline V lookup: CDR1 SGHDN, CDR2 FVKESK. Trimming cost V 0 bases and J 3 bases, with 17 bases left between them. The CDR3 loop is CASSQDLVRGRDYGYTF. CDR3 nucleotide sequence: TGTGCCAGCAGCCAAGATCTTGTCCGGGGGCGGGACTATGGCTACACCTTC.